The 23 T cell receptor beta chains below all came from one sample that was sequenced in a study of blood T cell repertoires in COVID-19. Data came from immunoSEQ multiplex PCR; TCRdb stores just in-frame clones and leaves some out. The table includes 250,000 to 300,000 clones, approximately 88% detected once. Sequenced material: peripheral blood. The origin of the receptors is a woman in her 70s with COVID-19, enrolled during active disease.

This chain links TRBV7-2 with TRBJ1-5; TRBD1 matches 7 bases. The CDR3 spans 15 residues. CDR1 and CDR2 (germline): SGHTA, FQGNSA. Unmatched junction bases numbered 8, after V lost 5 bases and J lost 4 bases. The CDR3 DNA follows: TGTGCCAGCAGCCCGCCCGGGACAGAGAATCAGCCCCAGCATTTT. It codes for CASSPPGTENQPQHF.

The chain combines TRBV7-2 with TRBJ2-7, with 7 bases that match TRBD2. Germline lookup yields CDR1 SGHTA and CDR2 FQGNSA. V was clipped by 4 bases and J by 2 bases; unmatched bases: 5. This CDR3 is 14 amino acids long. The CDR3 loop reads CASSSTGGPYEQYF. CDR3 bases: TGTGCCAGCAGCTCCACGGGAGGCCCCTACGAGCAGTACTTC.

In this sample, this clone turned up once. The CDR3: CASSYEGGISSYEQYF. The DNA for the CDR3 is TGTGCCAGCAGTTACGAGGGCGGAATCAGCTCCTACGAGCAGTACTTC. The V and J genes are TRBV6-5 and TRBJ2-7; D might be TRBD2 (5 bases). Germline V CDR1 and CDR2: MNHEY, SVGAGI. V lost 2 bases to trimming and J lost 0 bases, with 14 bases between them. CDR3 length: 16 residues.

J is TRBJ1-6 and V is TRBV5-1, with TRBD1 matching 10 bases. The CDR3 consists of 14 residues. After removal of 3 bases from V and 8 bases from J, the junction contained 2 bases not matched to a gene. Germline CDR1 and CDR2: SGHRS and YFSETQ. The chain's CDR3 is CASSYGQGDSPLHF. The CDR3 DNA reads TGCGCCAGCAGCTACGGACAGGGGGATTCACCCCTCCACTTT. Using reference TRBV5-1 and TRBJ1-6 for the parts outside the CDR3, the full variable domain is KAGVTQTPRYLIKTRGQQVTLSCSPISGHRSVSWYQQTPGQGLQFLFEYFSETQRNKGNFPGRFSGRQFSNSRSEMNVSTLELGDSALYLCASSYGQGDSPLHFGNGTRLTVT.

The rearrangement links TRBV4-3 to TRBJ2-7; 14 bases agree with TRBD2. The V gene end was trimmed by 4 bases and the J gene end by 6 bases; junction bases not matched to a gene: 11. The CDR3 runs to 17 residues. CDR1 is LGHNA, CDR2 YSLEER, per germline. CDR3 residues: CASSPGLAGGIRREQYF. The CDR3, as DNA: TGCGCCAGCAGCCCCGGACTAGCGGGAGGCATACGGCGCGAGCAGTACTTC.

The chain joins TRBV15 to TRBJ1-2, with D unresolved. CDR3 length: 14 amino acids. Looked up from germline, CDR1 is LNHNV and CDR2 is YYDKDF (reference sequence). V dropped 0 bases and J dropped 8 bases, with 13 bases sitting between them. The CDR3 bases are TGTGCCACCAGCAGAGATACGGCGGCTAGGGGCTACACCTTC. As protein: CATSRDTAARGYTF.

The chain links TRBV28 to TRBJ2-1, with D perhaps matching TRBD1 (7 bases). The V gene lost 3 bases and the J gene lost 10 bases, with 13 bases spanning the gap. The CDR3 spans 13 residues. CDR1 is MDHEN and CDR2 is SYDVKM in the germline V gene. CDR3 bases: TGTGCCAGCAGTTTTGGGGCGGGACAGGAGCAGTTCTTC. Translation: CASSFGAGQEQFF.

This chain uses TRBV19 with TRBJ2-1; no definite D call. Looked up from germline, CDR1 is LNHDA and CDR2 is SQIVND (reference sequence). Trimming left V 0 bases short and J 4 bases short, with 10 bases between. This CDR3 has 15 amino acids. Written as DNA, the CDR3 is TGTGCCAGTAGTATAGAGAATACAGAGTACAATGAGCAGTTCTTC. Its protein product is CASSIENTEYNEQFF.

V is TRBV3-1 (or the pseudogene TRBV3-2) and J is TRBJ2-7, with D tentatively TRBD2 (6 bases). The CDR3 is 17 residues long. The V end lost 0 bases, the J end lost 5 bases, and 20 bases lay between the germline ends. From germline, CDR1 is LGHDT and CDR2 YNNKEL (reference sequence). The CDR3 nucleotides read TGTGCCAGCAGCCAAGAGTTCTCGAGGGAGGATCGTAACGAGCAGTACTTC. Translation: CASSQEFSREDRNEQYF.

As to this clone: The sample has other DNA sequences that encode this CDR3 too. J is TRBJ1-2 and V is TRBV6-1, with 10 bases lining up with TRBD1. CDR3 size: 14 residues. The germline gives CDR1 MNHNS, CDR2 SASEGT. V was pared by 0 bases and J by 6 bases, with 1 base of the junction left unmatched. The CDR3 DNA reads TGTGCCAGCAGTGAAGCTGGGACAGGGGATGGCTACACCTTC. This codes for CASSEAGTGDGYTF.

This rearrangement joins TRBV30 to TRBJ1-5, with D possibly matching TRBD1 (6 bases). Between the trimmed V and J ends, which lost 3 bases and 7 bases, there was a span of 13 bases. Germline V gene sequence: CDR1 GTSNPN, CDR2 SVGIG (reference sequence). The CDR3 is 13 residues long. The CDR3 DNA sequence: TGTGCCTGGAGCAACAGGGCGGAACAGCCCCAGCATTTT. Translation: CAWSNRAEQPQHF.

As DNA, the CDR3 is TGTGCCAGCAGCTTAGATCCGGGTACCTATGGCTACACCTTC. It is translated as CASSLDPGTYGYTF. The chain carries TRBV7-9 and TRBJ1-2; D is unresolved. Germline CDR1 and CDR2: SEHNR and FQNEAQ (reference sequence). Trimming took 1 base from V and 4 from J, leaving 10 bases between them. This CDR3 contains 14 residues.

The genes are TRBV4-3 and TRBJ2-7, with a weak D call TRBD1 (6 bases). The CDR3 has 15 amino acids. The V gene lost 0 bases and the J gene lost 2 bases, with 11 bases spanning the gap. The germline V gene has CDR1 LGHNA and CDR2 YSLEER. The CDR3 sequence: CASSQDQGQPYEQYF. DNA of the CDR3: TGCGCCAGCAGCCAAGATCAGGGGCAACCCTACGAGCAGTACTTC.

This chain connects TRBV28 to TRBJ2-3, with D tentatively TRBD1 (6 bases). Germline CDR1 reads MDHEN; CDR2 reads SYDVKM. Trimming removed 4 bases at V and 0 bases at J, with 8 bases between. The CDR3 covers 14 residues. CDR3 sequence reads: CASSWGRSTDTQYF. The CDR3 bases are TGTGCCAGCAGTTGGGGGCGGAGCACAGATACGCAGTATTTT.

This sequence joins TRBV19 and TRBJ2-2; TRBD2 agrees at 8 bases. The trim removed 8 bases at V and 7 bases at J, leaving 12 bases unmatched. The germline V gene encodes CDR1 LNHDA and CDR2 SQIVND (reference sequence). The CDR3 runs to 15 residues. As DNA, the CDR3 is TGTGCCAGTGGCCATCGGGAGGGCCGTGGCGGGGAGCTGTTTTTT. Amino acid sequence: CASGHREGRGGELFF.

CDR3 in amino acids: CASRANMTGQHEQYF. The CDR3 DNA reads TGTGCCAGCAGAGCGAATATGACAGGGCAACACGAGCAGTACTTC. The chain links TRBV7-9 to TRBJ2-7, with TRBD1 identical over 7 bases. Germline CDR1 and CDR2: SEHNR and FQNEAQ (reference sequence). CDR3 length: 15 residues. The V segment lost 6 bases and the J segment 5 bases; nucleotides outside the gene matches: 13.

The rearrangement uses TRBV5-4 and TRBJ1-1, with 9 bases identical to TRBD1. The CDR3 covers 16 residues. Germline CDR1 and CDR2: SGHNT and YYREEE (reference sequence). With V trimmed by 4 bases and J by 4 bases, 11 bases remained unmatched. For the CDR3, the DNA is TGTGCCAGCAGCCTCGGGACAGGGCCAGTCGGCACTGAAGCTTTCTTT. Translating gives CASSLGTGPVGTEAFF.

This chain connects TRBV19 to TRBJ1-5; 7 bases match TRBD1. The trim removed 5 bases at V and 7 bases at J, leaving 14 bases unmatched. The CDR3 length is 16 residues. Germline values: CDR1 LNHDA, CDR2 SQIVND (reference sequence). CDR3 coding DNA: TGTGCCAGTAGTCCTGGGACAGTTACTCTCCTCCAGCCCCAGCATTTT. Encoded protein: CASSPGTVTLLQPQHF.

The CDR3 spells CASSQEYRDTGELFF. The CDR3 DNA reads TGTGCCAGCAGCCAAGAATACAGGGACACCGGGGAGCTGTTTTTT. This rearrangement joins TRBV3-1 (or the pseudogene TRBV3-2) to TRBJ2-2; a weak D match, TRBD1 (6 bases). The CDR3 spans 15 residues. Trimming shortened V by 0 bases and J by 3 bases, and 8 bases separated the two germline ends. Germline-derived CDR1 and CDR2 are LGHDT and YNNKEL (reference sequence).

The rearrangement joins TRBV5-1 to TRBJ2-7; 7 positions match TRBD1. The trim removed 1 base at V and 3 bases at J, leaving 1 base unmatched. The CDR3 sequence is 13 residues long. Looked up from germline, CDR1 is SGHRS and CDR2 is YFSETQ. CDR3 nucleotides: TGCGCCAGCAGCTTGTACAGGGGCTACGAGCAGTACTTC. Its protein product is CASSLYRGYEQYF.

The chain is built from TRBV20-1 and TRBJ2-1; D is possibly TRBD1 (5 bases). V was trimmed by 3 bases and J by 2 bases, leaving 11 bases between them. The CDR3 runs to 14 residues. CDR1 is DFQATT and CDR2 is SNEGSKA in the germline V gene (reference sequence). The CDR3, as DNA: TGCAGTGCTAGTTTGTCAGGGCCCTACAATGAGCAGTTCTTC. Translated, it gives CSASLSGPYNEQFF.

This clone was recorded a few times. The genes are TRBV12-5 and TRBJ1-2, with 8 bases identical to TRBD1. The V and J ends lost 6 bases and 3 bases, in that order; junction bases with no gene match: 9. The CDR3 contains 15 residues. Germline V lookup: CDR1 LGHNT, CDR2 FRNRAP. The CDR3 is CASGTSRGLDYGYTF. The CDR3 DNA sequence: TGTGCTAGTGGCACTTCCAGGGGGCTGGACTATGGCTACACCTTC.

The V gene is TRBV19, the J gene TRBJ1-5; D perhaps matches TRBD1 (5 bases). The CDR3 totals 14 residues. Between the trimmed V and J ends, which lost 6 bases and 0 bases, there was a span of 9 bases. Germline CDR1 reads LNHDA; CDR2 reads SQIVND (reference sequence). This chain's CDR3 is CASSPTDSNQPQHF. In DNA, the CDR3 is TGTGCCAGTAGCCCGACAGATAGCAATCAGCCCCAGCATTTT.